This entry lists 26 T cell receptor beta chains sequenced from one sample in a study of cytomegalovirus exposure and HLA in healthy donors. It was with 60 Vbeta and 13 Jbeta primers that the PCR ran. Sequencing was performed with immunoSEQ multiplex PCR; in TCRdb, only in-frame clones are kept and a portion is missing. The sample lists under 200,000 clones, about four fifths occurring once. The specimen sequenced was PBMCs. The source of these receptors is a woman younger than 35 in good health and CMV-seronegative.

CDR3 bases: TGTGCCAGCAGCACGGGAGGGGGCGCGGTGGACTATGGCTACACCTTC. Its protein product is CASSTGGGAVDYGYTF. This chain connects TRBV9 to TRBJ1-2; 7 positions match TRBD1. CDR1 is SGDLS, CDR2 YYNGEE, per germline. The CDR3 loop spans 16 amino acids. V shed 4 bases, J shed 3 bases, and the junction held 12 bases outside the gene matches. Variable domain in full (rest from reference TRBV9 and TRBJ1-2): DSGVTQTPKHLITATGQRVTLRCSPRSGDLSVYWYQQSLDQGLQFLIQYYNGEERAKGNILERFSAQQFPDLHSELNLSSLELGDSALYFCASSTGGGAVDYGYTFGSGTRLTVV.

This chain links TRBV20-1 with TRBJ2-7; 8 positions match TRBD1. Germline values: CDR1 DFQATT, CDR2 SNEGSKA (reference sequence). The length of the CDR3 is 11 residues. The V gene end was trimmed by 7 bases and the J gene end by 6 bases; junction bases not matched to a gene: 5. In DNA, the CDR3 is TGCAGTGTCGGACAGGGACCCGAGCAGTACTTC. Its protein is CSVGQGPEQYF.

The CDR3 nucleotides read TGTGCCAGCAGCTTAGAAGGGGGACCAAATTATGGCTACACCTTC. Translating it yields CASSLEGGPNYGYTF. This chain uses TRBV7-9 with TRBJ1-2; D perhaps matches TRBD1 (6 bases). The V and J ends lost 1 base and 5 bases respectively, with 14 bases between them. CDR1 and CDR2 (germline): SEHNR, FQNEAQ (reference sequence). This CDR3 comprises 15 residues.

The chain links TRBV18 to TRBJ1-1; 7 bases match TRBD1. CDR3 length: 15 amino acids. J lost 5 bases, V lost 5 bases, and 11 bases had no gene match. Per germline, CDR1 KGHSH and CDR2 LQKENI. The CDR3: CASSFRQGDGTEAFF. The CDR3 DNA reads TGTGCCAGCTCATTCCGACAGGGAGATGGGACTGAAGCTTTCTTT.

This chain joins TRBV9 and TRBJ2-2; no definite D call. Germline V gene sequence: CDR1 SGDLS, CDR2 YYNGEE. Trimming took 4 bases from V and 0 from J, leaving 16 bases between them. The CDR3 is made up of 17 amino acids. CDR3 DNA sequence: TGTGCCAGCAGCTCTTCGACGGAGCGATCGAACACCGGGGAGCTGTTTTTT. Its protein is CASSSSTERSNTGELFF.

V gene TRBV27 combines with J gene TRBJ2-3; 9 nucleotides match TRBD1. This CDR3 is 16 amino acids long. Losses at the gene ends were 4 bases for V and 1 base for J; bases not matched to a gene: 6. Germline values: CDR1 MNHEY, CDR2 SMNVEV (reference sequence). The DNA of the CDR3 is TGTGCCAGCAGTTGGACAGGGGAGATGGGCACAGATACGCAGTATTTT. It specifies CASSWTGEMGTDTQYF.

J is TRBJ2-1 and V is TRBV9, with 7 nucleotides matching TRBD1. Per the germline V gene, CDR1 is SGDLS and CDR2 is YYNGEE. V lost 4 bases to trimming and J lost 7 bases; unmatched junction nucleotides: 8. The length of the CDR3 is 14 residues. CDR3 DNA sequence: TGTGCCAGCAGCTCCTCCGGACAGGCTAATGAGCAGTTCTTC. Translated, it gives CASSSSGQANEQFF.

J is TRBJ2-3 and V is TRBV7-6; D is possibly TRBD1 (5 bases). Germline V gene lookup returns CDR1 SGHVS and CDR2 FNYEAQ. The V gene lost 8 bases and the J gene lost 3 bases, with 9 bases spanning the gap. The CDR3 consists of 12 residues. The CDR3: CASAHRTDTQYF. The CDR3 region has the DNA TGTGCCAGCGCTCACAGGACAGATACGCAGTATTTT.

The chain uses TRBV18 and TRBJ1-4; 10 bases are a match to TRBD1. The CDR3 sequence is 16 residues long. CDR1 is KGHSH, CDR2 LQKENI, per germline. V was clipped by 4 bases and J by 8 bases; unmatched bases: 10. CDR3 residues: CASSLGSGTGVEKLFF. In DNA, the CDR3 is TGTGCCAGCTCACTGGGCTCCGGGACAGGGGTGGAAAAACTGTTTTTT.

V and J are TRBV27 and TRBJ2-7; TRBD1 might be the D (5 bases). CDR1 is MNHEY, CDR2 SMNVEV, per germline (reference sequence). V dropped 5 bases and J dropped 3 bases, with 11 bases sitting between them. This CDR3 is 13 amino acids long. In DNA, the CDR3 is TGTGCCAGCAGTCCAGGGCCCTACTACGAGCAGTACTTC. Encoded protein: CASSPGPYYEQYF.

CDR3 loop: CASSGGSEQYV. The CDR3 nucleotides are TGTGCCAGCAGTGGGGGCAGTGAGCAGTACGTC. This chain uses TRBV7-8 with TRBJ2-7; possibly TRBD1 for D (6 bases). The CDR3 covers 11 residues. CDR1 SGHVS and CDR2 FQNEAQ come from the germline V gene. V lost 6 bases and J 7 bases, leaving 10 bases between the germline ends.

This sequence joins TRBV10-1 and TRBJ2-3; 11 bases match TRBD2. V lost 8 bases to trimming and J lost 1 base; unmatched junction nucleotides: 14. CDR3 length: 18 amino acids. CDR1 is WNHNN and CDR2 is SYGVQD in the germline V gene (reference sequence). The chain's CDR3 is CASPGVAGGPRRTDTQYF. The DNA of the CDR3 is TGCGCCAGCCCGGGGGTAGCGGGAGGGCCGAGGCGCACAGATACGCAGTATTTT.

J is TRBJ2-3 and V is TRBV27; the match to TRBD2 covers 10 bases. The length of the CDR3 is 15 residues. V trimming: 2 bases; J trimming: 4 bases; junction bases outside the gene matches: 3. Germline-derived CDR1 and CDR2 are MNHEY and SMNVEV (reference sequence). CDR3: CASSLRAGGPDTQYF. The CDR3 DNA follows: TGTGCCAGCAGTTTAAGAGCGGGAGGGCCAGATACGCAGTATTTT.

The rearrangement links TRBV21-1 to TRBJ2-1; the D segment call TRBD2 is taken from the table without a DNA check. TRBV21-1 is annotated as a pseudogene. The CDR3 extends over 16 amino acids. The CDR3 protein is CAPRLAGGPSYNEQFF. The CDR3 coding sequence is TGTGCCCCAAGGCTAGCGGGAGGGCCCTCCTACAATGAGCAGTTCTTC.

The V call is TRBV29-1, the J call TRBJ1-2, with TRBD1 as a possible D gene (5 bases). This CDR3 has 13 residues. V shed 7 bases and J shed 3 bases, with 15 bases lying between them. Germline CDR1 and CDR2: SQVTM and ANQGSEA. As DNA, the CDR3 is TGCAGCGGTCTACAGACAGAGCACTATGGCTACACCTTC. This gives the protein CSGLQTEHYGYTF.

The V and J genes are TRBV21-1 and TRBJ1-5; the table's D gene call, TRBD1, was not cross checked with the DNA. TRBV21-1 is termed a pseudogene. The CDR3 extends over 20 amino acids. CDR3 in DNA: TGTGCCAGCAGCATCAAAAGGGGACAGGGAGAGAACGGTAGCAATCAGCCCCAGCATTTT. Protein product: CASSIKRGQGENGSNQPQHF.

The CDR3 spells CASSYGQGASYGYTF. CDR3 in DNA: TGTGCCAGCAGCTACGGACAGGGGGCATCCTATGGCTACACCTTC. This chain joins TRBV11-2 and TRBJ1-2; 11 positions match TRBD1. J gave up 4 bases and V 4 bases, and 5 bases lay outside the gene matches. The CDR3 covers 15 residues. CDR1 SGHAT and CDR2 FQNNGV come from the germline V gene.

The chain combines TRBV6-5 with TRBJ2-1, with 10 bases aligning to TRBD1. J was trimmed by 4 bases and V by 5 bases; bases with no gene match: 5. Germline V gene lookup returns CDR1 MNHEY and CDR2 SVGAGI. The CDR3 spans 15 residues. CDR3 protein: CASSKDRGHYNEQFF. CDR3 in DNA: TGTGCCAGCAGTAAAGACAGGGGGCATTACAATGAGCAGTTCTTC.

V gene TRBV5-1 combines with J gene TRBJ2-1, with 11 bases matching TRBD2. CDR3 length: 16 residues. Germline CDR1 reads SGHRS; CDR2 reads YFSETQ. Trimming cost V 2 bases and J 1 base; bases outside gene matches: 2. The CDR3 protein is CASSLLAGVSYNEQFF. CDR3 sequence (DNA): TGCGCCAGCAGCTTACTAGCGGGAGTGTCCTACAATGAGCAGTTCTTC.

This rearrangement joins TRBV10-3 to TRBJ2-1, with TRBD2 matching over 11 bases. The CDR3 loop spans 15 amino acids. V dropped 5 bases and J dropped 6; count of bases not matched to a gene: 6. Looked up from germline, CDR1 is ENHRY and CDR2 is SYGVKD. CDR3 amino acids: CAISQTSGRTNEQFF. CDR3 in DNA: TGTGCCATCAGTCAAACTAGCGGGAGAACCAATGAGCAGTTCTTC.

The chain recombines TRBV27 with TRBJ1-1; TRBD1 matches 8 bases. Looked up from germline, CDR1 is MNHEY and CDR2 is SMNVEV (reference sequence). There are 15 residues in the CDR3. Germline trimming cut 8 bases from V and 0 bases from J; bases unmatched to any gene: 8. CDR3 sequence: CASHDRGHMNTEAFF. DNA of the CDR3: TGTGCCAGCCACGACAGGGGCCATATGAACACTGAAGCTTTCTTT.

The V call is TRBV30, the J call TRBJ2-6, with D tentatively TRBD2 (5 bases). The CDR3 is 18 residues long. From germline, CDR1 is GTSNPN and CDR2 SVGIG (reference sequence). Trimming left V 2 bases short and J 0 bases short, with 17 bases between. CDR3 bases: TGTGCCTGGAGTCATCTCGGCGGGCGGTCCTCTGGGGCCAACGTCCTGACTTTC. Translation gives CAWSHLGGRSSGANVLTF.

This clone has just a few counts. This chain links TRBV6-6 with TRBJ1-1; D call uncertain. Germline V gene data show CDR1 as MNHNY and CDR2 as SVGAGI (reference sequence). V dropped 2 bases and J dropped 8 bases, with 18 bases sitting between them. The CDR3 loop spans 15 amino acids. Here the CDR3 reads CASSYHFDTPLEAFF. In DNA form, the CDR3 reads TGTGCCAGCAGTTACCACTTCGACACGCCATTAGAAGCTTTCTTT.

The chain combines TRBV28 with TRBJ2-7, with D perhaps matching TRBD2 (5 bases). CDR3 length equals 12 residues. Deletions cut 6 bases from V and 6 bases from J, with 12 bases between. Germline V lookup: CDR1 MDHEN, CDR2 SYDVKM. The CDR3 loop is CASSCTSGEQYF. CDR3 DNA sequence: TGTGCCAGCAGCTGTACTAGTGGCGAGCAGTACTTC.

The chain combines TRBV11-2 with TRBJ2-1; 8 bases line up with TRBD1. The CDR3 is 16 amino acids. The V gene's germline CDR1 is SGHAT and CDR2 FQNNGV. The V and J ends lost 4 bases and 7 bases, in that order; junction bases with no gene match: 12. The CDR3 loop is CASSSSGTGLRNEQFF. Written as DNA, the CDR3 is TGTGCCAGCAGCTCCTCCGGGACAGGTCTCCGGAATGAGCAGTTCTTC. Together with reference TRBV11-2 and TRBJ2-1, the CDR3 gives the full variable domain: EAGVAQSPRYKIIEKRQSVAFWCNPISGHATLYWYQQILGQGPKLLIQFQNNGVVDDSQLPKDRFSAERLKGVDSTLKIQPAKLEDSAVYLCASSSSGTGLRNEQFFGPGTRLTVL.

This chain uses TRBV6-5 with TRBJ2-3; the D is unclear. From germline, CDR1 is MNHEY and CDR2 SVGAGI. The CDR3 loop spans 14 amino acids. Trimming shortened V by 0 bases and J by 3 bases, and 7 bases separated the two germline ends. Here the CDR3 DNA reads TGTGCCAGCAGTTACTCGACACCGACAGATACGCAGTATTTT. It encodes CASSYSTPTDTQYF.